One sample yielded the 19 T cell receptor beta chains listed below, sequenced in a study of T cells after somatic rescue of genetic block. Some clones are missing from TCRdb's copy, which holds only in-frame ones; the method was immunoSEQ multiplex PCR. The table has 60,000 to 75,000 clones, roughly 94% seen once. Material: peripheral blood mononuclear cells (PBMCs). These receptor sequences come from a man aged 35-49 years.

The chain has TRBV5-4 and TRBJ2-5; 9 nucleotides match TRBD2. V lost 0 bases and J lost 5; bases outside the gene matches: 8. The germline V gene has CDR1 SGHNT and CDR2 YYREEE (reference sequence). This CDR3 is built from 16 residues. CDR3 sequence: CASSLELAGAWETQYF. The CDR3 region has the DNA TGTGCCAGCAGCTTGGAGTTAGCGGGAGCGTGGGAGACCCAGTACTTC. Variable domain in full (rest from reference TRBV5-4 and TRBJ2-5): ETGVTQSPTHLIKTRGQQVTLRCSSQSGHNTVSWYQQALGQGPQFIFQYYREEENGRGNFPPRFSGLQFPNYSSELNVNALELDDSALYLCASSLELAGAWETQYFGPGTRLLVL.

The chain uses TRBV10-2 and TRBJ1-5, with D perhaps TRBD1 (6 bases). In germline, CDR1 is WSHSY, CDR2 SAAADI. The CDR3 covers 12 residues. The V and J ends lost 5 bases and 7 bases respectively, with 9 bases between them. The CDR3 bases are TGCGCCAGCAGTCACAGGGACCAGCCCCAGCATTTT. Translation gives CASSHRDQPQHF.

This chain links TRBV5-1 with TRBJ1-1; possible D gene TRBD1, 6 bases. This CDR3 has 13 amino acids. Germline CDR1 is SGHRS and CDR2 is YFSETQ. V lost 4 bases and J lost 7, with 14 bases in between. The DNA for the CDR3 is TGCGCCAGCAGCAGACAGGAGAGGAGTGAAGCTTTCTTT. Amino acids: CASSRQERSEAFF. The variable domain in full, completed from reference TRBV5-1 and TRBJ1-1, reads KAGVTQTPRYLIKTRGQQVTLSCSPISGHRSVSWYQQTPGQGLQFLFEYFSETQRNKGNFPGRFSGRQFSNSRSEMNVSTLELGDSALYLCASSRQERSEAFFGQGTRLTVV.

The rearrangement links TRBV6-4 to TRBJ2-7, with 10 bases aligning to TRBD1. Germline V CDR1 and CDR2: MRHNA, SNTAGT. V trimming: 2 bases; J trimming: 5 bases; junction bases outside the gene matches: 9. This CDR3 has 16 amino acids. DNA for the CDR3: TGTGCCAGCAGTGACCCAGACCGGGACAGGGGAGACGAGCAGTACTTC. The encoded protein is CASSDPDRDRGDEQYF.

This chain joins TRBV30 and TRBJ1-1, with a weak D call TRBD1 (6 bases). V was pared by 0 bases and J by 5 bases, with 10 bases between. Per germline, CDR1 GTSNPN and CDR2 SVGIG (reference sequence). This CDR3 is built from 13 residues. The DNA of the CDR3 is TGTGCCTGGAGTGTACGAGGGGGAACTGAAGCTTTCTTT. Its protein is CAWSVRGGTEAFF.

V is TRBV19 and J is TRBJ2-1, with 8 bases lining up with TRBD2. The germline gives CDR1 LNHDA, CDR2 SQIVND (reference sequence). After removal of 5 bases from V and 3 bases from J, the junction contained 12 bases not matched to a gene. There are 17 residues in the CDR3. The CDR3 is CASSPRLASTLYNEQFF. In nucleotides, the CDR3 is TGTGCCAGTAGTCCTAGACTAGCGTCTACTCTCTACAATGAGCAGTTCTTC.

The CDR3 nucleotides are TGTGCCAGCACCCCGGGGGGGTCTGCTGGAAACACCATATATTTT. Encoded protein: CASTPGGSAGNTIYF. V and J are TRBV9 and TRBJ1-3; TRBD1 is a possible D gene (5 bases). The germline CDR1 and CDR2 sequences are SGDLS and YYNGEE. Trimming removed 6 bases at V and 2 bases at J, with 15 bases between. The CDR3 covers 15 residues.

The rearrangement joins TRBV9 to TRBJ2-3, with D possibly called TRBD1 or TRBD2 (5 bases each). The CDR3 runs 17 residues. V dropped 4 bases and J dropped 2 bases, with 20 bases sitting between them. Per germline, CDR1 SGDLS and CDR2 YYNGEE. In DNA, the CDR3 is TGTGCCAGCAGCCCGAGGGGAGACCGAGGCTACACAGATACGCAGTATTTT. Translation gives CASSPRGDRGYTDTQYF.

The CDR3 loop is CASSLGYSHNSPLHF. Here the CDR3 DNA reads TGTGCCAGCAGCTTGGGGTACAGCCATAATTCACCCCTCCACTTT. This chain joins TRBV5-5 and TRBJ1-6; D gene ambiguous. Trimming removed 0 bases at V and 5 bases at J, with 9 bases between. This CDR3 comprises 15 residues. Germline CDR1 reads SGHKS; CDR2 reads YYEKEE (reference sequence).

V gene TRBV4-3 combines with J gene TRBJ2-2; 11 nucleotides agree with TRBD2. The CDR3 consists of 20 residues. The germline gives CDR1 LGHNA, CDR2 YSLEER. J lost 4 bases, V lost 4 bases, and 17 bases had no gene match. The CDR3 loop is CASSPYSIGSGRVSTGELFF. The CDR3 region has the DNA TGCGCCAGCAGCCCTTACTCTATTGGTAGCGGGAGGGTGAGCACCGGGGAGCTGTTTTTT.

The rearrangement uses TRBV5-5 and TRBJ2-2; TRBD1 matches 9 bases. Per germline, CDR1 SGHKS and CDR2 YYEKEE (reference sequence). This CDR3 spans 19 amino acids. V shed 3 bases, J shed 1 base, and the junction held 13 bases outside the gene matches. The CDR3 reads CASSSLGQGRTRNTGELFF. For the CDR3, the DNA is TGTGCCAGCAGCTCCCTCGGACAGGGGCGGACGAGGAACACCGGGGAGCTGTTTTTT. Complete variable domain (other parts from reference TRBV5-5 and TRBJ2-2): DAGVTQSPTHLIKTRGQQVTLRCSPISGHKSVSWYQQVLGQGPQFIFQYYEKEERGRGNFPDRFSARQFPNYSSELNVNALLLGDSALYLCASSSLGQGRTRNTGELFFGEGSRLTVL.

The rearrangement joins TRBV2 to TRBJ2-3, with 7 bases identical to TRBD1. The junction had 1 base not matched to a gene; V was cut back by 6 bases and J by 1 base. The CDR3 is 13 residues long. The germline CDR1 and CDR2 sequences are SNHLY and FYNNEI. CDR3 protein: CASRGTGTDTQYF. The DNA of the CDR3 is TGTGCCAGCAGGGGGACAGGCACAGATACGCAGTATTTT.

V and J are TRBV28 and TRBJ2-7; D might be TRBD2 (5 bases). CDR3 length equals 15 residues. Germline-derived CDR1 and CDR2 are MDHEN and SYDVKM. Trimming removed 5 bases at V and 1 base at J, with 15 bases between. The CDR3 DNA follows: TGTGCCAGCAGTGCCCCCCACGGGGTTTCCTACGAGCAGTACTTC. Its translation: CASSAPHGVSYEQYF.

J is TRBJ2-1 and V is TRBV7-9; TRBD2 matches 8 bases. Germline CDR1 reads SEHNR; CDR2 reads FQNEAQ (reference sequence). Trimming removed 8 bases from V and 5 bases from J; junction bases left unmatched: 8. The CDR3 length is 14 residues. The CDR3 protein is CASGLGRGDNEQFF. CDR3 nucleotides: TGTGCCAGCGGCCTGGGGCGGGGGGACAATGAGCAGTTCTTC.

The J gene is TRBJ2-5, the V gene TRBV4-3; 10 bases are shared with TRBD2. Germline CDR1 is LGHNA and CDR2 is YSLEER. The CDR3 is made up of 19 amino acids. The trim removed 3 bases at V and 3 bases at J, leaving 16 bases unmatched. CDR3 DNA: TGCGCCAGCAGCCAGCCTCCGGCGGATCTAGCGGGAGATAAAGAGACCCAGTACTTC. Residues: CASSQPPADLAGDKETQYF.

This clone was observed a single time. The genes are TRBV15 and TRBJ1-5; 8 nucleotides match TRBD1. Germline V gene lookup returns CDR1 LNHNV and CDR2 YYDKDF (reference sequence). The CDR3 is 14 residues long. Trimming cost V 3 bases and J 4 bases; bases outside gene matches: 2. CDR3 sequence (DNA): TGTGCCACCAGCAGGGGACAGGCGAATCAGCCCCAGCATTTT. This sequence encodes CATSRGQANQPQHF.

The CDR3 here is CASSFRRHYNSPLHF. The DNA for the CDR3 is TGTGCCAGCAGTTTTCGACGACATTATAATTCACCCCTCCACTTT. The chain combines TRBV27 with TRBJ1-6, with D unclear. The CDR3 is made up of 15 amino acids. Germline lookup yields CDR1 MNHEY and CDR2 SMNVEV (reference sequence). Between the trimmed V and J ends, which lost 3 bases and 4 bases, there was a span of 10 bases.

The sample holds a few counts of this clone. The chain uses TRBV27 and TRBJ1-6, with D perhaps TRBD1 (5 bases). The V end lost 5 bases, the J end lost 10 bases, and 12 bases lay between the germline ends. The CDR3 sequence is 13 residues long. The germline V gene encodes CDR1 MNHEY and CDR2 SMNVEV (reference sequence). This CDR3 reads CASSPGGGSPLHF. DNA of the CDR3: TGTGCCAGCAGTCCTGGGGGGGGATCACCCCTCCACTTT.

CDR3 sequence: CASRTTGFYEQYF. The CDR3, as DNA: TGTGCCAGTCGAACTACAGGGTTCTACGAGCAGTACTTC. J is TRBJ2-7 and V is TRBV10-3; possibly TRBD1 for D (6 bases). V lost 10 bases, J lost 3 bases, and 16 bases lay in between. CDR1 ENHRY and CDR2 SYGVKD come from the germline V gene. The CDR3 extends over 13 amino acids.